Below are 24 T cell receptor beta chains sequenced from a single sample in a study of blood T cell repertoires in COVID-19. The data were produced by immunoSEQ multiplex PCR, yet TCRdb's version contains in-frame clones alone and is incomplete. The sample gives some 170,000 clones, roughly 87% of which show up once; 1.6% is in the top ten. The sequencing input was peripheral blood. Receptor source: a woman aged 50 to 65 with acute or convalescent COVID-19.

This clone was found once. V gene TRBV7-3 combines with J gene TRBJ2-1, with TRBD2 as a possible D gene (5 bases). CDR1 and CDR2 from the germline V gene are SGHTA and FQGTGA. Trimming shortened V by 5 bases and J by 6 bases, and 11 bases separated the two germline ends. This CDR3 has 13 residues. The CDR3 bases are TGTGCCAGCAGCACCTCGGGGAGCAATGAGCAGTTCTTC. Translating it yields CASSTSGSNEQFF.

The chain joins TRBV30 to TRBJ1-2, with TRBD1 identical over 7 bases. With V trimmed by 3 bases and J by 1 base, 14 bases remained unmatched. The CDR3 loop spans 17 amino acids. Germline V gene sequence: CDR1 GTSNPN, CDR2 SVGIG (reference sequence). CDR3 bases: TGTGCCTGGAGCCAACCGCTCCAGGGGGTCTTTAACTATGGCTACACCTTC. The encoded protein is CAWSQPLQGVFNYGYTF. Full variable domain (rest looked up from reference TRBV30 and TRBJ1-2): SQTIHQWPATLVQPVGSPLSLECTVEGTSNPNLYWYRQAAGRGLQLLFYSVGIGQISSEVPQNLSASRPQDRQFILSSKKLLLSDSGFYLCAWSQPLQGVFNYGYTFGSGTRLTVV.

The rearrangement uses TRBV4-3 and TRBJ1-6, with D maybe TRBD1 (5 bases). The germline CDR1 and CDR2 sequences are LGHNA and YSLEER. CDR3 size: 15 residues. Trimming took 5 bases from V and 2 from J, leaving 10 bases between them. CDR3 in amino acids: CASSWGGAYNSPLHF. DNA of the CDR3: TGCGCCAGCAGCTGGGGAGGGGCCTATAATTCACCCCTCCACTTT.

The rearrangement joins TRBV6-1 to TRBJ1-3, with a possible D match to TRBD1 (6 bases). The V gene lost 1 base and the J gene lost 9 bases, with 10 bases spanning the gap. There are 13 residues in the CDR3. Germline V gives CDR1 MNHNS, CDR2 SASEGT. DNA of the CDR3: TGTGCCAGCAGTGAAGGGACAGTGGGCACCATATATTTT. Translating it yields CASSEGTVGTIYF.

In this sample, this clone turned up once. In nucleotides, the CDR3 is TGTGCCAGCAGCAGGAAAATACAGGGATTTGAAGCTTTCTTT. It is translated as CASSRKIQGFEAFF. This sequence joins TRBV6-5 and TRBJ1-1; a possible D gene is TRBD1 (6 bases). V was cut by 6 bases and J by 7 bases, with 18 bases left in between. The CDR3 spans 14 residues. The germline gives CDR1 MNHEY, CDR2 SVGAGI.

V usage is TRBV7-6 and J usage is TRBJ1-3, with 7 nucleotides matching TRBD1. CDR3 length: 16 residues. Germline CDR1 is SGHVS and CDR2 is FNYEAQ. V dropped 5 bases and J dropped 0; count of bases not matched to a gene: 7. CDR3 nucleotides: TGTGCCAGCAGCCGCGGACAGGTTAACTCTGGAAACACCATATATTTT. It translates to CASSRGQVNSGNTIYF.

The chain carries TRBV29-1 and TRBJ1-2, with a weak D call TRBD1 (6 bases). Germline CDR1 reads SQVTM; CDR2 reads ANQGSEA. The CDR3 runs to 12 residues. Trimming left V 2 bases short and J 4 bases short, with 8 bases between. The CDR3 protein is CSVESRGYGYTF. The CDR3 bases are TGCAGCGTTGAAAGCAGGGGCTATGGCTACACCTTC. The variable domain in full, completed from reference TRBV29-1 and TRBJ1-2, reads SAVISQKPSRDICQRGTSLTIQCQVDSQVTMMFWYRQQPGQSLTLIATANQGSEATYESGFVIDKFPISRPNLTFSTLTVSNMSPEDSSIYLCSVESRGYGYTFGSGTRLTVV.

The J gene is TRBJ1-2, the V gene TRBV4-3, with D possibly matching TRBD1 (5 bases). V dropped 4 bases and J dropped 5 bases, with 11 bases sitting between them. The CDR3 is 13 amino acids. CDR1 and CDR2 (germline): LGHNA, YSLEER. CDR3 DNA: TGCGCCAGCAGCCCATCCGGGGGGTATGGCTACACCTTC. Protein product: CASSPSGGYGYTF.

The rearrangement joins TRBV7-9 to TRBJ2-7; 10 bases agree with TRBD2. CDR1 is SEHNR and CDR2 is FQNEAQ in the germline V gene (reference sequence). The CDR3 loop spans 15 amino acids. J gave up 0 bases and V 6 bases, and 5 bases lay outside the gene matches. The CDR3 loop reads CASRPKREGSYEQYF. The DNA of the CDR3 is TGTGCCAGCAGGCCTAAGCGGGAGGGCTCCTACGAGCAGTACTTC.

Here the CDR3 reads CATSGPGNTIYF. The DNA for the CDR3 is TGTGCCACCAGTGGTCCCGGGAACACCATATATTTT. The rearrangement joins TRBV24-1 to TRBJ1-3; no definite D call. The germline gives CDR1 KGHDR, CDR2 SFDVKD. The CDR3 totals 12 residues. Trimming removed 5 bases from V and 7 bases from J, with 8 bases in between.

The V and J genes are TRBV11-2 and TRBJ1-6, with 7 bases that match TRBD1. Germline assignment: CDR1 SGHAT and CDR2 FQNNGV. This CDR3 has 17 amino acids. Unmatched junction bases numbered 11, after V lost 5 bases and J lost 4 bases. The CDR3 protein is CASSTGQESRYNSPLHF. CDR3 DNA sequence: TGTGCCAGCAGCACCGGACAGGAGTCCCGTTATAATTCACCCCTCCACTTT.

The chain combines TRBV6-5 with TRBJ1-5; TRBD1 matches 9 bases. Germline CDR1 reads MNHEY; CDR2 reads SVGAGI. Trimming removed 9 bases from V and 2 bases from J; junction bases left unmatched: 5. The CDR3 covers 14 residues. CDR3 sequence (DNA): TGTGCCAGTCGGACAGGGGCGGGCAATCAGCCCCAGCATTTT. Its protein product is CASRTGAGNQPQHF.

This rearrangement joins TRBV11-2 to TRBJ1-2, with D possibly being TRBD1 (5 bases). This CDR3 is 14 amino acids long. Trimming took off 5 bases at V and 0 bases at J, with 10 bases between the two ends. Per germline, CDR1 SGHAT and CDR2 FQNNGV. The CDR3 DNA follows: TGTGCCAGCAGCAAACAGGCGGCTAACTATGGCTACACCTTC. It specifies CASSKQAANYGYTF.

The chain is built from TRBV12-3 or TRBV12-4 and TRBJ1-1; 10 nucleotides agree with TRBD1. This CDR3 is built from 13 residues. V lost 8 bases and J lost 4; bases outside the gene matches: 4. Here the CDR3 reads CASSRTGGTEAFF. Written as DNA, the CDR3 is TGTGCCAGCTCCAGGACAGGGGGCACTGAAGCTTTCTTT.

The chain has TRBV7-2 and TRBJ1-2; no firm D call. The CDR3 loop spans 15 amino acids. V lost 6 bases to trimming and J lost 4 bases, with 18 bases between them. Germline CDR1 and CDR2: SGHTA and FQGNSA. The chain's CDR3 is CASRPLDFGSYGYTF. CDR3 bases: TGTGCCAGCAGGCCGCTTGACTTCGGCTCCTATGGCTACACCTTC.

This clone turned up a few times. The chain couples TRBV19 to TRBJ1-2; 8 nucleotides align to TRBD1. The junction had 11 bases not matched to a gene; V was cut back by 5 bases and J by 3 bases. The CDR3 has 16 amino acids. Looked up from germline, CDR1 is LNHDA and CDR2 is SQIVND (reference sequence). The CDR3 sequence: CASSLPGTGRDYGYTF. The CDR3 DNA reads TGTGCCAGTAGTCTCCCAGGGACAGGCCGAGACTATGGCTACACCTTC.

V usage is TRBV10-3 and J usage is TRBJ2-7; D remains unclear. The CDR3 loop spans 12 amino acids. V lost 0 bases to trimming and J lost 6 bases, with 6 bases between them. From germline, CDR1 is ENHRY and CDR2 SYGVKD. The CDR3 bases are TGTGCCATCAGTGAGTCCCTCAGCGAGCAGTACTTC. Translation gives CAISESLSEQYF.

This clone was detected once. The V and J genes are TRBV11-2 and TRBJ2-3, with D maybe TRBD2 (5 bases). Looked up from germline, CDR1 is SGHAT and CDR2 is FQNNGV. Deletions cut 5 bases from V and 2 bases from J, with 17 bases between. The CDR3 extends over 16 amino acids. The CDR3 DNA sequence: TGTGCCAGCAGCCTCATGGCGCCGAGGGCCACAGATACGCAGTATTTT. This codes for CASSLMAPRATDTQYF.

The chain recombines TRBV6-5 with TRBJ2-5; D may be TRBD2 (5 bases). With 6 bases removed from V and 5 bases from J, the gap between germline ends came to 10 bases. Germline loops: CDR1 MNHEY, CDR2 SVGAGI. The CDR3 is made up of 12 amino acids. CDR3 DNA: TGTGCCAGCAGAACTAGAGGGGAGACCCAGTACTTC. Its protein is CASRTRGETQYF.

The DNA for the CDR3 is TGTGCCAGCAGCTTGGGAATAGCGGGAAACTCCTACGAGCAGTACTTC. Its translation is CASSLGIAGNSYEQYF. The J gene is TRBJ2-7, the V gene TRBV5-4; 8 positions agree with TRBD2. V lost 0 bases, J lost 0 bases, and 5 bases stayed unmatched. The V gene's germline CDR1 is SGHNT and CDR2 YYREEE (reference sequence). CDR3 length: 16 amino acids.

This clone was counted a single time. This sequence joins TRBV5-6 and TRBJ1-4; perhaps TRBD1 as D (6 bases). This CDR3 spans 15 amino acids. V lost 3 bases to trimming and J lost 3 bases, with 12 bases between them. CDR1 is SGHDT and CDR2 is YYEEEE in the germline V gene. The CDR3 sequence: CASSSYRVSNEKLFF. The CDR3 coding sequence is TGTGCCAGCAGCTCCTACAGGGTCTCTAATGAAAAACTGTTTTTT.

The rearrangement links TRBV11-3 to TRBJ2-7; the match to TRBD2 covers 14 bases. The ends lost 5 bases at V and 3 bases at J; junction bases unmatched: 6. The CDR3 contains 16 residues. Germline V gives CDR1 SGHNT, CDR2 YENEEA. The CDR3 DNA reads TGTGCCAGCAGCCGCGGACTAGCGGGGGGATTCTACGAGCAGTACTTC. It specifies CASSRGLAGGFYEQYF.

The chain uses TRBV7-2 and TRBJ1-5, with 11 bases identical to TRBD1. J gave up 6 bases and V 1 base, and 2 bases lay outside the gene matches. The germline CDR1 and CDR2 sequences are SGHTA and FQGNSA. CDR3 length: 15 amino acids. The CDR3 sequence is CASSLGTGGGQPQHF. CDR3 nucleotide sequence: TGTGCCAGCAGCTTAGGGACAGGGGGCGGTCAGCCCCAGCATTTT.

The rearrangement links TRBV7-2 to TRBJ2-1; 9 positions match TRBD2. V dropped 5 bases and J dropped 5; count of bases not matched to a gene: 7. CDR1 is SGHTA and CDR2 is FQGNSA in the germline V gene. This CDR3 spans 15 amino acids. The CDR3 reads CASSVTSGPNNEQFF. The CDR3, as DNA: TGTGCCAGCAGCGTTACTAGCGGGCCAAACAATGAGCAGTTCTTC.